A single sample gave rise to the 2 T cell receptor beta chains below, sequenced in a study of cytomegalovirus exposure and HLA in healthy donors (dated by TCRdb to 2015 to 2018). The library was made by the immunoSEQ multiplex PCR assay. The multiplex PCR relied on a mix of 60 forward primers for TCR Vbeta segments and 13 reverse primers for TCR Jbeta segments. Imported from immuneACCESS, the table was reduced by TCRdb to in-frame sequences with V and J called. These copies leave out some clones; in studies compared against another copy, an unresolved V gene accounts for under half, and the cause of the remainder is not known. This sample lists about 190,000 clones; almost 75% were detected once. The ten biggest clones cover roughly 2.8% of the sample. Sequencing was performed on PBMCs. All receptors derive from a young woman in good health and CMV-seropositive.

This chain's CDR3 is CSAGAGEQYF. The CDR3 DNA sequence: TGCAGTGCGGGCGCGGGCGAGCAGTACTTC. This sequence joins TRBV20-1 and TRBJ2-7; tentatively, D is TRBD2 (5 bases). In germline, CDR1 is DFQATT, CDR2 SNEGSKA (reference sequence). V lost 6 bases, J lost 6 bases, and 9 bases lay in between. The CDR3 covers 10 residues.

The genes are TRBV5-8 and TRBJ2-2; the D gene is possibly TRBD2 (6 bases). CDR1 is SGHTS and CDR2 is YDEGEE in the germline V gene. Trimming removed 0 bases from V and 2 bases from J, with 8 bases in between. The CDR3 extends over 15 amino acids. The CDR3 region is CASSLVGSNTGELFF. CDR3 in DNA: TGTGCCAGCAGCTTGGTCGGGAGTAACACCGGGGAGCTGTTTTTT.